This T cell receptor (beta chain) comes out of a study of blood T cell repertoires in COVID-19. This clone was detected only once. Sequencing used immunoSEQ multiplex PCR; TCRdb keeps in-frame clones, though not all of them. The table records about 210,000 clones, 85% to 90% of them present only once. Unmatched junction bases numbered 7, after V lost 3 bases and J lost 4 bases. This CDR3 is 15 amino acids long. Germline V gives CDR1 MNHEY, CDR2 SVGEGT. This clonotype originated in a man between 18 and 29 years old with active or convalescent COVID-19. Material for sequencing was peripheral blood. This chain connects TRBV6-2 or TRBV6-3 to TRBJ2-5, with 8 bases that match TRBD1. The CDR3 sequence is CASSYNRGLAETQYF. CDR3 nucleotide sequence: TGTGCCAGCAGTTATAACAGGGGGTTAGCAGAGACCCAGTACTTC.